These 3 T cell receptor beta chains originate from one sample sequenced in a study of blood T cell repertoires in COVID-19. Some clones are missing from TCRdb's copy, which holds only in-frame ones; the method was immunoSEQ multiplex PCR. The sample has 170,000 or so clones, 65% to 85% seen once. Sequenced: peripheral blood. The receptors were gathered from a woman in her sixties with acute or convalescent COVID-19.

Written as DNA, the CDR3 is TGTGCCAGCAGTTTCTTGACTAGTTGGAACACCGGGGAGCTGTTTTTT. It codes for CASSFLTSWNTGELFF. The rearrangement uses TRBV7-2 and TRBJ2-2; weak D call: TRBD2 (6 bases). The V end was cut by 6 bases, the J end by 1 base, with 15 bases between. The CDR3 contains 16 residues. CDR1 and CDR2 from the germline V gene are SGHTA and FQGNSA.

The chain carries TRBV7-2 and TRBJ1-5, with TRBD1 matching 9 bases. There are 15 residues in the CDR3. The germline gives CDR1 SGHTA, CDR2 FQGNSA. V lost 1 base and J lost 4; bases outside the gene matches: 2. DNA for the CDR3: TGTGCCAGCAGCTTAGGGACAGGGGTTAATCAGCCCCAGCATTTT. It yields the protein CASSLGTGVNQPQHF.

V and J are TRBV19 and TRBJ1-2; 8 nucleotides match TRBD1. The CDR3 sequence is 15 residues long. Germline CDR1 is LNHDA and CDR2 is SQIVND (reference sequence). Unmatched junction bases numbered 11, after V lost 6 bases and J lost 5 bases. Here the CDR3 reads CASRITGGGRYGYTF. The CDR3 nucleotides read TGTGCCAGTAGAATCACAGGGGGTGGAAGGTATGGCTACACCTTC.